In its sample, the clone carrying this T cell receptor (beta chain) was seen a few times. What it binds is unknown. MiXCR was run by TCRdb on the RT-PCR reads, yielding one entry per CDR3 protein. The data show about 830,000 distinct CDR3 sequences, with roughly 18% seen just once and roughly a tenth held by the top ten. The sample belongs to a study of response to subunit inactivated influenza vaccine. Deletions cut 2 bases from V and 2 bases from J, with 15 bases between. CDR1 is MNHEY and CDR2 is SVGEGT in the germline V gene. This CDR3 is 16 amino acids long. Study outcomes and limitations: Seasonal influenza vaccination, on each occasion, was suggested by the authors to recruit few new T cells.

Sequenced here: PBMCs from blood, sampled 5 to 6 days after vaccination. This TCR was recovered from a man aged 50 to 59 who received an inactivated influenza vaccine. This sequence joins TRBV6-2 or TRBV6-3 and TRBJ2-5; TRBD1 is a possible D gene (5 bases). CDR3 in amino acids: CASSYRQGDSQETQYF. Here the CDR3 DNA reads TGTGCCAGCAGTTACCGCCAGGGTGACTCACAAGAGACCCAGTACTTC.